What follows describes a single T cell receptor (beta chain). The antigen is not known. CDR3 length: 15 amino acids. V was shortened by 5 bases and J by 5 bases, with 15 bases between the two germline ends. Germline V gene data show CDR1 as MDHEN and CDR2 as SYDVKM. The sample is drawn from a study of cytomegalovirus exposure and HLA in healthy donors. Across the study: The 100 to 150 validation repertoires were reported in a later analysis to have been generated on the same platform as the roughly 670 first-cohort repertoires. General study points: Overall, some 160 TCR beta chains were annotated as cytomegalovirus-associated. That first-cohort TCR clusters tended to co-occur in the roughly 130 validation repertoires was found in a later analysis.

The data were produced by immunoSEQ multiplex PCR, yet TCRdb's version contains in-frame clones alone and is incomplete. The table has 150,000 to 200,000 clones, about 85% seen once. The chain employs TRBV28 and TRBJ2-2, with D possibly TRBD1 on 6 matching bases. This clonotype was obtained from a young man in good health and CMV-seropositive. Source material: PBMCs. The CDR3 sequence: CASSKTGLITGELFF. CDR3 nucleotides: TGTGCCAGCAGTAAGACAGGCTTAATTACCGGGGAGCTGTTTTTT.